This T cell receptor beta chain was obtained from a study of glioma-infiltrating T cells after dendritic cell vaccination. Time point indicated: after dendritic cell vaccination, including at tumor progression/relapse. Selection required adequate fresh-frozen tumor tissue plus more than two years' survival data. None of the glioblastoma patients had an isocitrate dehydrogenase mutation. Germline loops: CDR1 MNHNS, CDR2 SASEGT. This CDR3 contains 15 residues. V was clipped by 3 bases and J by 0 bases, with 9 bases between them. Overall study findings and caveats: Higher pretreatment TIL content predicted longer progression-free time and survival.

With regard to this clone: What it binds is unknown.

Sequencing used immunoSEQ multiplex PCR; TCRdb keeps in-frame clones, though not all of them. The profile covers roughly 56,000 clones, with more than 75% appearing a single time and approximately 8.9% taken by the ten largest. The genes are TRBV6-1 and TRBJ1-3; D remains unclear. The sample consisted of blood, taken after dendritic cell vaccination. This TCR came from a human donor with glioblastoma. The CDR3 sequence: CASSESWSSGNTIYF. In nucleotides, the CDR3 is TGTGCCAGCAGTGAGTCGTGGAGCTCTGGAAACACCATATATTTT.